This TCR beta chain was sequenced during a study of CXCR3 chemokines and chemotherapy response in bladder cancer (dated by TCRdb to 2022 to 2024). Regarding the research as a whole: The study set out to examine whether the activity of the CXCR3 chemokine system within tumors predicted response to chemotherapy in human bladder cancer.

Concerning this clonotype itself: Its antigen is still unknown. Per-nucleotide qualities are absent, and no much larger clonotype sits a single base away.

Library preparation employed PCR. Sequencing took place on an Illumina HiSeq 2500. TCRdb reprocessed the public reads (quality trimming at Q25 with fastp, clone calling with MiXCR) and kept in-frame beta chains. CDR3 protein sequences are deduplicated, and each keeps its most common genes and DNA. The sample table lists approximately 13,000 distinct CDR3 sequences, under 15% of them with a count of one. The ten most abundant clones make up 20% to 30% of the sample. This material was obtained from a patient whose treatment included neoadjuvant chemotherapy. This TCR derives from a human donor with bladder cancer that did not respond to neoadjuvant chemotherapy.

The DNA sequence is given as TGTGCCAGCAGTAAGGGCTCACAAGAGACCCAGTACTTC. Its translation is CASSKGSQETQYF. The rearranged chain carries TRBV28 and TRBJ2-5, with an unclear D gene assignment. V loses 5 bases of germline sequence and J loses 2 bases, and the interval between the two ends is 9 bases. From the germline V gene, CDR1 is MDHEN and CDR2 is SYDVKM. From its cysteine to its phenylalanine, the CDR3 spans 13 amino acids. Kept here is only the CDR3 DNA, which spans 39 bases and is read in frame from base 1. Beyond the CDR3, the reference TRBV28 and TRBJ2-5 genes provide the residues; the full variable domain reads: DVKVTQSSRYLVKRTGEKVFLECVQDMDHENMFWYRQDPGLGLRLIYFSYDVKMKEKGDIPEGYSVSREKKERFSLILESASTNQTSMYLCASSKGSQETQYFGPGTRLLVL.